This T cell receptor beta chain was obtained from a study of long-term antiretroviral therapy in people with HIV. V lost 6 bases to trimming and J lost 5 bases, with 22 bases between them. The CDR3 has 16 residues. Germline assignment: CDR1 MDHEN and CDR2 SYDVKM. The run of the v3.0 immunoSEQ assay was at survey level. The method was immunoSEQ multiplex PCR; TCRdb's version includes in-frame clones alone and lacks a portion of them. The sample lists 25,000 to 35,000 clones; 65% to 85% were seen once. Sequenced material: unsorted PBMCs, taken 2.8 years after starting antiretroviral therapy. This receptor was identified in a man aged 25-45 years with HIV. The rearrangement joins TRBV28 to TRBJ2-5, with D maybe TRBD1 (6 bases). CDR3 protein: CASSFRPQTGWETQYF. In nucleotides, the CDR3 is TGTGCCAGCAGCTTTAGACCCCAGACAGGTTGGGAGACCCAGTACTTC.